This TCR beta chain was identified during a study of PD-L1 blockade in urothelial cancer. The V gene end was trimmed by 0 bases and the J gene end by 15 bases; junction bases not matched to a gene: 7. The CDR3 sequence is 13 residues long. Germline CDR1 LNHNV, CDR2 YYDKDF (reference sequence). Time point noted: pretreatment peripheral blood. The method was immunoSEQ multiplex PCR; TCRdb's version includes in-frame clones alone and lacks a portion of them. This sample yields under 95,000 clones, of which roughly 84% are seen a single time; roughly 2% belongs to the top ten. The sequence came from a man between 60 and 75 years old with urothelial cancer. V gene TRBV15 combines with J gene TRBJ2-2; 7 nucleotides agree with TRBD1. Sequenced material: PBMCs, taken around atezolizumab (anti-PD-L1) treatment. In DNA form, the CDR3 reads TGTGCCACCAGCAGAGATTTGAGGGGGCCAGTGTTTTTT. Translating it yields CATSRDLRGPVFF.